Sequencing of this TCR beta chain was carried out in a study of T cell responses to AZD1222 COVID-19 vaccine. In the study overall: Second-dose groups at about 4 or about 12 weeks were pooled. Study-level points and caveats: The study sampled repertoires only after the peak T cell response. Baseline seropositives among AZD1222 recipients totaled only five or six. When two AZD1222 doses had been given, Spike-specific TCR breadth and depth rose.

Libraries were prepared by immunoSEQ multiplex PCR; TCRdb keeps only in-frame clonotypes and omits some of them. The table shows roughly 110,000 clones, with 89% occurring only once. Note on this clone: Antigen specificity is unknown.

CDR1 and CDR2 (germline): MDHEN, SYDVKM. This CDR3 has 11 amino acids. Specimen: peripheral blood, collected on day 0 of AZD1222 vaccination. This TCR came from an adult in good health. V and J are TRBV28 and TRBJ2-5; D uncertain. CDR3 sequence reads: CGAGGVETQYF. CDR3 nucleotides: TGTGGGGCCGGTGGGGTAGAGACCCAGTACTTC.